These 23 T cell receptor beta chains share one sample of origin, sequenced in a study of T-cell memory formation after mild COVID-19. TCRdb processed the 5' RACE reads anew with MiXCR; each CDR3 protein has one entry. The sample consists of 170,000 or so distinct CDR3 sequences, about 28% of them appearing once. Material for sequencing was PBMCs or a T cell subset sorted from them (not recorded which). These receptors were collected from an adult woman who had mild COVID-19 (a few samples of this study predate the infection). Cell type and time point are not known.

This clonotype was seen only a few times. The chain links TRBV4-2 to TRBJ2-1; no reliable D call. Trimming stripped 1 base from V and 5 bases from J, with 9 bases between. CDR1 is LGHNA and CDR2 is YNFKEQ in the germline V gene. The CDR3 sequence is 14 residues long. DNA of the CDR3: TGTGCCAGCAGCCAAGGGCAGGCCGACAATGAGCAGTTCTTC. It translates to CASSQGQADNEQFF.

V usage is TRBV13 and J usage is TRBJ1-3, with D unclear. This CDR3 has 12 residues. The V gene's germline CDR1 is PRHDT and CDR2 FYEKMQ (reference sequence). Trimming left V 4 bases short and J 6 bases short, with 7 bases between. CDR3 amino acids: CASSSYLNTIYF. CDR3 DNA: TGTGCCAGCAGCTCGTATCTAAACACCATATATTTT.

The chain combines TRBV11-2 with TRBJ2-5; D is uncertain. Trimming removed 0 bases at V and 5 bases at J, with 10 bases between. Germline loops: CDR1 SGHAT, CDR2 FQNNGV. This CDR3 is built from 14 residues. The CDR3 loop is CASSLERLGETQYF. In DNA, the CDR3 is TGTGCCAGCAGCTTAGAACGGCTCGGGGAGACCCAGTACTTC.

This clonotype has a handful of counts. This chain connects TRBV7-2 to TRBJ2-5; D remains unclear. Trimming cost V 3 bases and J 2 bases, with 10 bases left between them. This CDR3 is built from 14 residues. Germline values: CDR1 SGHTA, CDR2 FQGNSA. CDR3 DNA sequence: TGTGCCAGCAGCTTTCGACGGAAGCAAGAGACCCAGTACTTC. Its protein is CASSFRRKQETQYF.

J is TRBJ2-1 and V is TRBV7-2; D unresolved. V was pared by 5 bases and J by 9 bases, with 11 bases between. The CDR3 consists of 12 residues. Germline CDR1 and CDR2: SGHTA and FQGNSA. The CDR3 sequence is CASSRLRVEQFF. CDR3 DNA: TGTGCCAGCAGCCGTCTAAGGGTTGAGCAGTTCTTC. Complete variable domain (other parts from reference TRBV7-2 and TRBJ2-1): GAGVSQSPSNKVTEKGKDVELRCDPISGHTALYWYRQSLGQGLEFLIYFQGNSAPDKSGLPSDRFSAERTGGSVSTLTIQRTQQEDSAVYLCASSRLRVEQFFGPGTRLTVL.

This clonotype was detected only a few times. The V gene is TRBV7-6, the J gene TRBJ2-7; D is unclear. The germline CDR1 and CDR2 sequences are SGHVS and FNYEAQ. Trimming took off 4 bases at V and 0 bases at J, with 7 bases between the two ends. The CDR3 contains 13 residues. The DNA for the CDR3 is TGTGCCAGCAGCTCGCGGAACTCCTACGAGCAGTACTTC. It yields the protein CASSSRNSYEQYF.

This chain connects TRBV5-1 to TRBJ2-2, with 8 nucleotides matching TRBD2. This CDR3 has 16 residues. CDR1 and CDR2 from the germline V gene are SGHRS and YFSETQ. With 1 base clipped from V and 4 bases from J, the junction kept 6 bases outside the gene matches. CDR3 nucleotides: TGCGCCAGCAGCTTGACTAGCGGTGTCGGCACCGGGGAGCTGTTTTTT. It is translated as CASSLTSGVGTGELFF. Together with reference TRBV5-1 and TRBJ2-2, the CDR3 gives the full variable domain: KAGVTQTPRYLIKTRGQQVTLSCSPISGHRSVSWYQQTPGQGLQFLFEYFSETQRNKGNFPGRFSGRQFSNSRSEMNVSTLELGDSALYLCASSLTSGVGTGELFFGEGSRLTVL.

The chain couples TRBV19 to TRBJ1-5; a possible D gene is TRBD1 (5 bases). The CDR3 sequence is 13 residues long. Germline CDR1 and CDR2: LNHDA and SQIVND (reference sequence). V was shortened by 10 bases and J by 3 bases, with 13 bases between the two germline ends. The CDR3 protein is CATKGQFNQPQHF. In DNA form, the CDR3 reads TGTGCCACTAAGGGGCAGTTCAATCAGCCCCAGCATTTT. The full variable domain, rest sourced from reference TRBV19 and TRBJ1-5, is DGGITQSPKYLFRKEGQNVTLSCEQNLNHDAMYWYRQDPGQGLRLIYYSQIVNDFQKGDIAEGYSVSREKKESFPLTVTSAQKNPTAFYLCATKGQFNQPQHFGDGTRLSIL.

The chain is built from TRBV5-1 and TRBJ2-1; 16 bases fit TRBD2. The ends lost 4 bases at V and 3 bases at J; junction bases unmatched: 10. The length of the CDR3 is 19 residues. The germline V gene has CDR1 SGHRS and CDR2 YFSETQ. This chain's CDR3 is CASSASGTSGGAGYNEQFF. The CDR3 DNA is TGCGCCAGCAGCGCTTCCGGGACTAGCGGGGGGGCGGGCTACAATGAGCAGTTCTTC.

The chain links TRBV5-1 to TRBJ2-5, with D maybe TRBD2 (5 bases). The CDR3 length is 13 residues. Germline CDR1 is SGHRS and CDR2 is YFSETQ. V lost 1 base to trimming and J lost 5 bases, with 9 bases between them. The CDR3 bases are TGCGCCAGCAGCTTGAGAGGGAGTGAGACCCAGTACTTC. Translating it yields CASSLRGSETQYF. Combining the CDR3 with reference TRBV5-1 and TRBJ2-5 gives the whole variable domain KAGVTQTPRYLIKTRGQQVTLSCSPISGHRSVSWYQQTPGQGLQFLFEYFSETQRNKGNFPGRFSGRQFSNSRSEMNVSTLELGDSALYLCASSLRGSETQYFGPGTRLLVL.

The chain links TRBV7-9 to TRBJ2-5, with 7 positions matching TRBD1. The ends lost 8 bases at V and 9 bases at J; junction bases unmatched: 12. This CDR3 region has 13 residues. In germline, CDR1 is SEHNR, CDR2 FQNEAQ (reference sequence). The chain's CDR3 is CASGSGTVASQYF. CDR3 nucleotide sequence: TGTGCCAGCGGGTCCGGGACAGTAGCGTCCCAGTACTTC.

This chain uses TRBV12-3 or TRBV12-4 with TRBJ2-7; 7 bases map to TRBD2. J lost 6 bases, V lost 6 bases, and 11 bases had no gene match. The CDR3 consists of 14 residues. CDR3 sequence reads: CASSLSGSGAEQYF. The CDR3 DNA follows: TGTGCCAGCAGCCTTAGCGGGTCCGGGGCCGAGCAGTACTTC.

This clonotype was seen at least ten times. This rearrangement joins TRBV5-1 to TRBJ1-1, with D perhaps matching TRBD1 (5 bases). V shed 3 bases and J shed 1 base, with 10 bases lying between them. There are 14 residues in the CDR3. Germline values: CDR1 SGHRS, CDR2 YFSETQ. The CDR3 loop reads CASSWGRRNTEAFF. CDR3 DNA sequence: TGCGCCAGCAGCTGGGGGAGGCGGAACACTGAAGCTTTCTTT.

This clonotype was counted ten times or more. The chain joins TRBV5-1 to TRBJ1-1, with TRBD1 as a possible D gene (6 bases). V was trimmed by 3 bases and J by 1 base, leaving 10 bases between them. CDR1 is SGHRS and CDR2 is YFSETQ in the germline V gene. The CDR3 spans 14 residues. CDR3 residues: CASSWGHANTEAFF. Written as DNA, the CDR3 is TGCGCCAGCAGCTGGGGACACGCGAACACTGAAGCTTTCTTT. The whole variable domain, filled in from reference TRBV5-1 and TRBJ1-1, reads KAGVTQTPRYLIKTRGQQVTLSCSPISGHRSVSWYQQTPGQGLQFLFEYFSETQRNKGNFPGRFSGRQFSNSRSEMNVSTLELGDSALYLCASSWGHANTEAFFGQGTRLTVV.

This clonotype showed up just a few times. The chain couples TRBV5-1 to TRBJ2-7, with 7 bases identical to TRBD2. V dropped 1 base and J dropped 4; count of bases not matched to a gene: 8. The CDR3 length is 15 residues. The V gene's germline CDR1 is SGHRS and CDR2 YFSETQ. The CDR3 sequence is CASSLTRSGEYEQYF. Here the CDR3 DNA reads TGCGCCAGCAGCTTGACCAGGAGCGGGGAGTACGAGCAGTACTTC.

In nucleotides, the CDR3 is TGCGCCAGCAGCTTGCTGCAAAGGGGAGCTTCCTACGAGCAGTACTTC. Translated: CASSLLQRGASYEQYF. The rearrangement links TRBV5-1 to TRBJ2-7; possibly TRBD1 or TRBD2 for D (5 bases each). CDR1 is SGHRS and CDR2 is YFSETQ in the germline V gene. With 1 base removed from V and 1 base from J, the gap between germline ends came to 15 bases. The CDR3 runs 16 residues.

For this clonotype: The junction departs from germline at one end; a sequencing error may be responsible. DNA for the CDR3: TGTGCCAGCACCTTCAAGGGGACAGGGGTCGATTTT. It translates to CASTFKGTGVDF. The chain carries TRBV11-2 and TRBJ2-3, with TRBD1 matching over 10 bases. There are 12 residues in the CDR3. Germline loops: CDR1 SGHAT, CDR2 FQNNGV.

V gene TRBV20-1 combines with J gene TRBJ1-5, with TRBD1 as a possible D gene (5 bases). Germline CDR1 and CDR2: DFQATT and SNEGSKA (reference sequence). The length of the CDR3 is 13 residues. Trimming took 3 bases from V and 2 from J, leaving 8 bases between them. CDR3 sequence (DNA): TGCAGTGCTAGGGGAGGGGGCAATCAGCCCCAGCATTTT. Translated: CSARGGGNQPQHF.

This clonotype was recorded only once. The chain uses TRBV12-3 or TRBV12-4 and TRBJ1-2; D is unclear. V lost 0 bases, J lost 8 bases, and 4 bases lay in between. The CDR3 has 11 residues. CDR3: CASSLALGYTF. As DNA, the CDR3 is TGTGCCAGCAGTTTAGCTCTCGGCTACACCTTC.

J is TRBJ2-1 and V is TRBV24-1, with D possibly TRBD1 on 5 matching bases. CDR1 is KGHDR and CDR2 is SFDVKD in the germline V gene. The CDR3 length is 13 residues. V lost 4 bases and J lost 7, with 10 bases in between. The CDR3 is CATSEGRGNEQFF. The CDR3 nucleotides read TGTGCCACCAGTGAGGGGCGAGGTAATGAGCAGTTCTTC.

The V call is TRBV9, the J call TRBJ2-7; D ambiguous. The CDR3 sequence is 15 residues long. V was shortened by 0 bases and J by 6 bases, with 16 bases between the two germline ends. From germline, CDR1 is SGDLS and CDR2 YYNGEE. DNA of the CDR3: TGTGCCAGCAGCGTAGGTAACTCCCTCGTGAGCGAGCAGTACTTC. Its protein is CASSVGNSLVSEQYF.

The table lists this clonotype with a few counts. The chain has TRBV6-1 and TRBJ2-5; perhaps D is TRBD1 or TRBD2 (6 bases each). This CDR3 has 14 amino acids. The ends were cut back, 10 bases at V and 5 bases at J, with 20 bases in the middle. CDR1 is MNHNS, CDR2 SASEGT, per germline. CDR3 protein: CATEMGGGIETQYF. CDR3 sequence (DNA): TGTGCCACAGAAATGGGGGGCGGTATTGAGACCCAGTACTTC.

This clonotype has just a few counts. This chain connects TRBV9 to TRBJ2-3, with a possible D match to TRBD2 (5 bases). V dropped 0 bases and J dropped 0 bases, with 14 bases sitting between them. Germline-derived CDR1 and CDR2 are SGDLS and YYNGEE. The CDR3 runs 17 residues. The CDR3 DNA sequence: TGTGCCAGCAGCGTAGCTGTGTCTGGCGGGAGCACAGATACGCAGTATTTT. Amino acids: CASSVAVSGGSTDTQYF.